A selection of T cell receptor beta chains follows, all from one sample in a study of spatial heterogeneity in lung cancer. One entry per CDR3 protein results from TCRdb running MiXCR on the 5' RACE reads. The sample lists over 90,000 distinct CDR3 sequences, roughly 10% occurring once. This specimen was PBMCs, taken at surgery. The origin of the receptors is a male donor with early-stage non-small cell lung cancer. CDR3s include the opening cysteine and the closing phenylalanine or tryptophan. The order of the fields is clone size, D gene, J gene, CDR3 length, V gene, CDR3 protein, CDR3 DNA. D genes are given only for firm matches. Rows give clone size only sometimes, using once, few, many, or a class for an expanded clone.

clone_size: NA; d_call: NA; j_call: TRBJ2-1; cdr3_length: 11; v_call: TRBV2; cdr3_aa: CATLPNNEQFF; cdr3_nt: TGTGCCACCCTACCTAACAATGAGCAGTTCTTC
clone_size: many; d_call: NA; j_call: TRBJ1-1; cdr3_length: 13; v_call: TRBV10-3; cdr3_aa: CAISATENTEAFF; cdr3_nt: TGTGCCATCAGCGCAACAGAGAACACTGAAGCTTTCTTT
clone_size: many; d_call: TRBD2; j_call: TRBJ2-1; cdr3_length: 15; v_call: TRBV6-1; cdr3_aa: CASTLPSGGNNEQFF; cdr3_nt: TGTGCCAGCACCCTCCCTAGCGGAGGTAACAATGAGCAGTTCTTC
clone_size: NA; d_call: NA; j_call: TRBJ1-5; cdr3_length: 14; v_call: TRBV20-1; cdr3_aa: CSASLFREGQPQHF; cdr3_nt: TGCAGTGCTAGTCTCTTCAGGGAAGGTCAGCCCCAGCATTTT
clone_size: few; d_call: NA; j_call: TRBJ2-7; cdr3_length: 14; v_call: TRBV18; cdr3_aa: CASSQIAGVGEQYF; cdr3_nt: TGTGCCAGCTCTCAAATAGCAGGGGTGGGCGAGCAGTACTTC
clone_size: NA; d_call: NA; j_call: TRBJ1-1; cdr3_length: 11; v_call: TRBV7-9; cdr3_aa: CASSLGFEAFF; cdr3_nt: TGTGCCAGCAGCTTGGGGTTTGAAGCTTTCTTT
clone_size: NA; d_call: NA; j_call: TRBJ2-7; cdr3_length: 15; v_call: TRBV19; cdr3_aa: CASSIGGSNPYEQYF; cdr3_nt: TGTGCCAGTAGTATAGGAGGGTCAAACCCCTACGAGCAGTACTTC
clone_size: NA; d_call: TRBD2; j_call: TRBJ2-1; cdr3_length: 16; v_call: TRBV4-1; cdr3_aa: CASSPLPSSSGGEQFF; cdr3_nt: TGCGCCAGCAGCCCGCTCCCATCTTCTAGCGGGGGTGAGCAGTTCTTC
clone_size: NA; d_call: TRBD2; j_call: TRBJ2-5; cdr3_length: 16; v_call: TRBV3-1; cdr3_aa: CASSQGLAGLQETQYF; cdr3_nt: TGTGCCAGCAGCCAAGGACTAGCGGGCCTTCAAGAGACCCAGTACTTC
clone_size: few; d_call: TRBD2; j_call: TRBJ2-7; cdr3_length: 12; v_call: TRBV10-3; cdr3_aa: CAISPAGGEQYF; cdr3_nt: TGTGCCATCAGCCCAGCGGGGGGCGAGCAGTACTTC
clone_size: NA; d_call: NA; j_call: TRBJ2-7; cdr3_length: 12; v_call: TRBV5-1; cdr3_aa: CASSPGSGEQYF; cdr3_nt: TGCGCCAGCAGCCCGGGGTCGGGAGAGCAGTACTTC
clone_size: few; d_call: NA; j_call: TRBJ2-7; cdr3_length: 15; v_call: TRBV29-1; cdr3_aa: CSVGKLRETAYEQYF; cdr3_nt: TGCAGCGTTGGAAAACTCAGGGAGACCGCCTACGAGCAGTACTTC
clone_size: many; d_call: NA; j_call: TRBJ1-2; cdr3_length: 12; v_call: TRBV19; cdr3_aa: CASSMYGYGYTF; cdr3_nt: TGTGCCAGTAGTATGTACGGTTATGGCTACACCTTC
clone_size: many; d_call: NA; j_call: TRBJ2-5; cdr3_length: 13; v_call: TRBV7-6; cdr3_aa: CASSLVNRETQYF; cdr3_nt: TGTGCCAGCAGCTTAGTCAACAGAGAGACCCAGTACTTC
clone_size: many; d_call: TRBD2; j_call: TRBJ2-5; cdr3_length: 15; v_call: TRBV24-1; cdr3_aa: CATSATGLAGETQYF; cdr3_nt: TGTGCCACCAGTGCTACGGGACTAGCGGGAGAGACCCAGTACTTC
clone_size: few; d_call: TRBD1; j_call: TRBJ1-2; cdr3_length: 14; v_call: TRBV5-5; cdr3_aa: CASSPGDRSYGYTF; cdr3_nt: TGTGCCAGCAGCCCGGGGGACAGGTCCTATGGCTACACCTTC
clone_size: few; d_call: TRBD2; j_call: TRBJ2-1; cdr3_length: 14; v_call: TRBV5-1; cdr3_aa: CASSSGTNNNEQFF; cdr3_nt: TGCGCCAGCAGCTCCGGGACTAATAACAATGAGCAGTTCTTC
clone_size: many; d_call: TRBD2; j_call: TRBJ2-1; cdr3_length: 16; v_call: TRBV5-1; cdr3_aa: CASSLETSGSYNEQFF; cdr3_nt: TGCGCCAGCAGCCTCGAGACTAGCGGGAGTTACAATGAGCAGTTCTTC
clone_size: NA; d_call: NA; j_call: TRBJ2-7; cdr3_length: 15; v_call: TRBV9; cdr3_aa: CASSVAPTGEIEQYF; cdr3_nt: TGTGCCAGCAGCGTAGCCCCCACGGGTGAGATCGAGCAGTACTTC
clone_size: many; d_call: NA; j_call: TRBJ1-1; cdr3_length: 11; v_call: TRBV7-2; cdr3_aa: CASTPGGEAFF; cdr3_nt: TGTGCCAGCACCCCCGGGGGAGAAGCTTTCTTT
clone_size: NA; d_call: TRBD1; j_call: TRBJ1-5; cdr3_length: 13; v_call: TRBV29-1; cdr3_aa: CSVEDPRGRGQHF; cdr3_nt: TGCAGCGTTGAAGATCCCAGGGGGCGGGGACAGCATTTT
clone_size: NA; d_call: NA; j_call: TRBJ2-1; cdr3_length: 18; v_call: TRBV7-6; cdr3_aa: CASSQGGRSGTSYNEQFF; cdr3_nt: TGTGCCAGCAGCCAGGGGGGCCGGAGCGGGACCTCCTACAATGAGCAGTTCTTC
clone_size: few; d_call: NA; j_call: TRBJ1-1; cdr3_length: 14; v_call: TRBV20-1; cdr3_aa: CSARTQGRRTEAFF; cdr3_nt: TGCAGTGCTAGGACACAGGGTAGACGGACTGAAGCTTTCTTT
clone_size: many; d_call: TRBD1; j_call: TRBJ2-7; cdr3_length: 14; v_call: TRBV5-4; cdr3_aa: CASSLVGGRDEQYF; cdr3_nt: TGTGCCAGCAGCTTGGTAGGGGGCCGAGACGAGCAGTACTTC
clone_size: many; d_call: TRBD1; j_call: TRBJ1-1; cdr3_length: 14; v_call: TRBV5-1; cdr3_aa: CASSPDREGTEAFF; cdr3_nt: TGCGCCAGCAGCCCCGACAGGGAGGGGACTGAAGCTTTCTTT
clone_size: few; d_call: TRBD1; j_call: TRBJ2-7; cdr3_length: 16; v_call: TRBV13; cdr3_aa: CTSGQGASSGINEQYF; cdr3_nt: TGTACCAGCGGACAGGGGGCATCTAGCGGGATTAACGAGCAGTACTTC
clone_size: few; d_call: NA; j_call: TRBJ2-5; cdr3_length: 14; v_call: TRBV28; cdr3_aa: CASSSQEFTGTQYF; cdr3_nt: TGTGCCAGCAGTTCCCAGGAGTTTACCGGGACCCAGTACTTC
clone_size: many; d_call: TRBD1; j_call: TRBJ2-7; cdr3_length: 17; v_call: TRBV4-3; cdr3_aa: CASSQGGGTGTGGRQYF; cdr3_nt: TGCGCCAGCAGCCAAGGTGGAGGAACCGGGACAGGGGGCCGGCAGTACTTC
clone_size: few; d_call: TRBD1; j_call: TRBJ2-1; cdr3_length: 18; v_call: TRBV23-1; cdr3_aa: CASSQSPPTGRSYNEQFF; cdr3_nt: TGCGCCAGCAGTCAATCCCCTCCGACAGGGCGCTCCTACAATGAGCAGTTCTTC
clone_size: few; d_call: NA; j_call: TRBJ2-1; cdr3_length: 16; v_call: TRBV21-1; cdr3_aa: CASSPQGAPSYNEQFF; cdr3_nt: TGTGCCAGCAGTCCACAGGGGGCCCCCTCTTACAATGAGCAGTTCTTC
clone_size: many; d_call: NA; j_call: TRBJ2-2; cdr3_length: 13; v_call: TRBV19; cdr3_aa: CASSTKGAGELFF; cdr3_nt: TGTGCCAGTAGTACCAAGGGGGCCGGGGAGCTGTTTTTT
clone_size: many; d_call: TRBD2; j_call: TRBJ2-7; cdr3_length: 15; v_call: TRBV9; cdr3_aa: CASSPQRGTSYEQYF; cdr3_nt: TGTGCCAGCAGCCCTCAGCGGGGGACCTCCTACGAGCAGTACTTC
clone_size: few; d_call: NA; j_call: TRBJ2-4; cdr3_length: 14; v_call: TRBV20-1; cdr3_aa: CSARDHRGLDIQYF; cdr3_nt: TGCAGTGCTAGAGATCATCGGGGTTTGGACATTCAGTACTTC
clone_size: few; d_call: NA; j_call: TRBJ2-7; cdr3_length: 14; v_call: TRBV28; cdr3_aa: CASSPRNRYYEQYF; cdr3_nt: TGTGCCAGCAGTCCCCGAAACAGGTACTACGAGCAGTACTTC
clone_size: NA; d_call: NA; j_call: TRBJ1-4; cdr3_length: 12; v_call: TRBV18; cdr3_aa: CASSPPQKKLFF; cdr3_nt: TGTGCCAGCTCACCACCTCAGAAAAAACTGTTTTTT
clone_size: many; d_call: NA; j_call: TRBJ1-5; cdr3_length: 13; v_call: TRBV6-2/TRBV6-3; cdr3_aa: CASSYNRALPQHF; cdr3_nt: TGTGCCAGCAGTTACAACCGGGCTCTGCCCCAGCATTTT
clone_size: many; d_call: NA; j_call: TRBJ2-3; cdr3_length: 13; v_call: TRBV6-2/TRBV6-3; cdr3_aa: CASRHPSTDTQYF; cdr3_nt: TGTGCCTCACGGCACCCGAGCACAGATACGCAGTATTTT
clone_size: NA; d_call: TRBD1; j_call: TRBJ2-1; cdr3_length: 16; v_call: TRBV10-2; cdr3_aa: CASSTSGTGHYNEQFF; cdr3_nt: TGCGCCAGCAGTACCTCCGGGACAGGGCACTACAATGAGCAGTTCTTC
clone_size: NA; d_call: NA; j_call: TRBJ2-5; cdr3_length: 12; v_call: TRBV5-1; cdr3_aa: CASSRGKETQYF; cdr3_nt: TGCGCCAGCAGCCGGGGGAAAGAGACCCAGTACTTC
clone_size: few; d_call: NA; j_call: TRBJ2-7; cdr3_length: 13; v_call: TRBV2; cdr3_aa: CASRDRDGYEQYF; cdr3_nt: TGTGCCAGCAGAGATAGGGATGGCTACGAGCAGTACTTC
clone_size: few; d_call: TRBD1; j_call: TRBJ2-5; cdr3_length: 13; v_call: TRBV7-9; cdr3_aa: CASSQTGVETQYF; cdr3_nt: TGTGCCAGCAGCCAAACAGGGGTAGAGACCCAGTACTTC
clone_size: many; d_call: NA; j_call: TRBJ2-5; cdr3_length: 15; v_call: TRBV12-3/TRBV12-4; cdr3_aa: CASSYSGGPYETQYF; cdr3_nt: TGTGCCAGCAGTTACTCCGGGGGGCCGTATGAGACCCAGTACTTC
clone_size: NA; d_call: TRBD1; j_call: TRBJ2-2; cdr3_length: 15; v_call: TRBV5-1; cdr3_aa: CASSLQGSPAGELFF; cdr3_nt: TGCGCCAGCAGCTTACAGGGGTCCCCCGCCGGGGAGCTGTTTTTT
clone_size: many; d_call: NA; j_call: TRBJ2-7; cdr3_length: 15; v_call: TRBV9; cdr3_aa: CASSVDQASSYEQYF; cdr3_nt: TGTGCCAGCAGCGTAGACCAGGCTAGCTCCTACGAGCAGTACTTC
clone_size: NA; d_call: TRBD2; j_call: TRBJ2-7; cdr3_length: 14; v_call: TRBV10-3; cdr3_aa: CATLTSGGVYEQYF; cdr3_nt: TGTGCCACTCTTACTAGCGGGGGAGTTTACGAGCAGTACTTC
clone_size: many; d_call: NA; j_call: TRBJ2-4; cdr3_length: 15; v_call: TRBV15; cdr3_aa: CATSRDRQAMGIQYF; cdr3_nt: TGTGCCACCAGCAGAGATAGACAGGCCATGGGAATTCAGTACTTC
clone_size: few; d_call: NA; j_call: TRBJ1-4; cdr3_length: 13; v_call: TRBV20-1; cdr3_aa: CSASGRANEKLFF; cdr3_nt: TGCAGTGCTAGCGGTAGGGCTAATGAAAAACTGTTTTTT
clone_size: NA; d_call: NA; j_call: TRBJ2-3; cdr3_length: 14; v_call: TRBV9; cdr3_aa: CASSVVAGTDTQYF; cdr3_nt: TGTGCCAGCAGCGTAGTTGCGGGGACAGATACGCAGTATTTT
clone_size: NA; d_call: NA; j_call: TRBJ1-1; cdr3_length: 14; v_call: TRBV6-5; cdr3_aa: CASSYGGLGTEAFF; cdr3_nt: TGTGCCAGCAGTTACGGGGGGTTAGGAACTGAAGCTTTCTTT
clone_size: NA; d_call: TRBD2; j_call: TRBJ2-5; cdr3_length: 16; v_call: TRBV12-3/TRBV12-4; cdr3_aa: CASSPGGTSGTETQYF; cdr3_nt: TGTGCCAGCAGTCCCGGTGGGACTAGCGGGACAGAGACCCAGTACTTC
clone_size: NA; d_call: NA; j_call: TRBJ1-2; cdr3_length: 14; v_call: TRBV5-6; cdr3_aa: CASKRDGGNYGYTF; cdr3_nt: TGTGCCAGCAAACGGGACGGAGGAAACTATGGCTACACCTTC